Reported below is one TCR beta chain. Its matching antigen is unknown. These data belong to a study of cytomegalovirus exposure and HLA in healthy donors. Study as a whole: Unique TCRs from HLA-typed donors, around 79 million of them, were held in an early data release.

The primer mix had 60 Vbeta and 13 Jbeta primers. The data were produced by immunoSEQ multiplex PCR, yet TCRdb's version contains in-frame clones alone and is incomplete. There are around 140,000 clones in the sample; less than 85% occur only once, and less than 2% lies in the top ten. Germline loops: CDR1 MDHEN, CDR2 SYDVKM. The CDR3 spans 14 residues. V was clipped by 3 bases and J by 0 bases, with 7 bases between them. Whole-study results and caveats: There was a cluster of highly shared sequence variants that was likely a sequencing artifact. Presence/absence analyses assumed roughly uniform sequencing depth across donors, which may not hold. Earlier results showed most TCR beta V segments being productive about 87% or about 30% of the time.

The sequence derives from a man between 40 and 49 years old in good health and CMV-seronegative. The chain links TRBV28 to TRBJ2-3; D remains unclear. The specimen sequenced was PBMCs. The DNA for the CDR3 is TGTGCCAGCAGTTTGAGTGCTAGCACAGATACGCAGTATTTT. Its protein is CASSLSASTDTQYF.